Listed here is a single TCR beta chain. TCRdb's table, derived via immunoSEQ multiplex PCR, lists solely in-frame clones and lacks some. Among around 140,000 clones listed, around 80% were seen once. From germline, CDR1 is MNHEY and CDR2 SVGEGT. Unmatched junction bases numbered 6, after V lost 2 bases and J lost 9 bases. This CDR3 spans 14 amino acids. This record comes from a study of blood T cell repertoires in COVID-19. The wider study: Samples came from the United States, Italy and Spain, spanning acute and convalescent COVID-19.

In Cohort 3, a recovered donor had either two negative PCRs, clearance, or symptom resolution. V usage is TRBV6-2 or TRBV6-3 and J usage is TRBJ1-2, with 10 bases identical to TRBD1. The receptor's source is a woman aged 50 to 60 who had recovered from COVID-19. Input material: PBMCs or T cells enriched from blood (not recorded which). CDR3 DNA: TGTGCCAGCAGTTACGGAGGGACAGGGGCCAGCTACACCTTC. Translating gives CASSYGGTGASYTF.